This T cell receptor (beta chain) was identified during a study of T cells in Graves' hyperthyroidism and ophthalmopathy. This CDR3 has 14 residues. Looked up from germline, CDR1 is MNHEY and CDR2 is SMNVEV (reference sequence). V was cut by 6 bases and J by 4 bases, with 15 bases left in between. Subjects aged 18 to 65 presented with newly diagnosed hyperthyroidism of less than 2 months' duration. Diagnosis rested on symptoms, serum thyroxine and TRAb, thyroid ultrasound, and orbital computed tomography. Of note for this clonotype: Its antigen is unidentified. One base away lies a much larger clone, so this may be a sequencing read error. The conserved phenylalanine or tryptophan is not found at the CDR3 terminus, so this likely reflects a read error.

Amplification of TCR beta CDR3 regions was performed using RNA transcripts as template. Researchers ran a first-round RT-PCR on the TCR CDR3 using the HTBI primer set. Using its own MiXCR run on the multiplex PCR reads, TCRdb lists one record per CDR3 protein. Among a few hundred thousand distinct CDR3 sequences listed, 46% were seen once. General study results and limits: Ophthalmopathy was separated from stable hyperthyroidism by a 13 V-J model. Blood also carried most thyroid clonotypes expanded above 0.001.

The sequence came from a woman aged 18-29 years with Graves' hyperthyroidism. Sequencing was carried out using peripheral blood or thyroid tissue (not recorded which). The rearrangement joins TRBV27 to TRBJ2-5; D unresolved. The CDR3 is CASSGFELGETQYL. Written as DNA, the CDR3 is TGTGCCAGCAGCGGGTTCGAGCTCGGAGAGACCCAGTACCTC.